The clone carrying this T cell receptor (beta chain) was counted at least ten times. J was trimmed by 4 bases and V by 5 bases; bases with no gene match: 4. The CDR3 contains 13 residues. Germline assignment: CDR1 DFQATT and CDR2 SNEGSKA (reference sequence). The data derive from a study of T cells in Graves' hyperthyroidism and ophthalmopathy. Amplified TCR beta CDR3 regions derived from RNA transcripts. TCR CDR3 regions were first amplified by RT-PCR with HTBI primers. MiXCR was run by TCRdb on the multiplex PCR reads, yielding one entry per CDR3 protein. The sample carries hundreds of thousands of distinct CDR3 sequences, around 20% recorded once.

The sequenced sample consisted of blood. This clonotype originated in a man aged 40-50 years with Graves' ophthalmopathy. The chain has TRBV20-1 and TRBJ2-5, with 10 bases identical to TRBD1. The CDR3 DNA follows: TGCAGTGCTCCAAGGACAGGGGGAGAGACCCAGTACTTC. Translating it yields CSAPRTGGETQYF.